These 20 T cell receptor beta chains came from one sample sequenced in a study of cytomegalovirus exposure and HLA in healthy donors. Sequencing was performed with immunoSEQ multiplex PCR; in TCRdb, only in-frame clones are kept and a portion is missing. This repertoire shows about 300,000 clones, roughly 90% found once; its top ten account for about 0.85%. The sample consisted of PBMCs. These TCRs come from a woman aged 18-29 years in good health and CMV-seronegative.

This sequence joins TRBV27 and TRBJ2-3; TRBD2 agrees at 10 bases. V dropped 5 bases and J dropped 6; count of bases not matched to a gene: 5. In germline, CDR1 is MNHEY, CDR2 SMNVEV (reference sequence). The CDR3 length is 14 residues. DNA of the CDR3: TGTGCCAGCAGTAGAGCGGGAGGGTCCGATACGCAGTATTTT. It encodes CASSRAGGSDTQYF.

V is TRBV30 and J is TRBJ1-1; the D is unclear. The V and J ends lost 3 bases and 1 base respectively, with 9 bases between them. Germline CDR1 GTSNPN, CDR2 SVGIG (reference sequence). The length of the CDR3 is 13 residues. This CDR3 is CAWRAGRNTEAFF. The DNA for the CDR3 is TGTGCCTGGAGGGCTGGGAGGAACACTGAAGCTTTCTTT.

The J gene is TRBJ1-1, the V gene TRBV27; possibly TRBD1 for D (6 bases). Germline V gene sequence: CDR1 MNHEY, CDR2 SMNVEV (reference sequence). Between the trimmed V and J ends, which lost 1 base and 4 bases, there was a span of 13 bases. This CDR3 has 15 amino acids. The DNA for the CDR3 is TGTGCCAGCAGTTTATTTAGACAGGAAGGCACTGAAGCTTTCTTT. It codes for CASSLFRQEGTEAFF.

The J gene is TRBJ1-2, the V gene TRBV4-3; a possible D gene is TRBD1 (5 bases). The CDR3 totals 16 residues. Trimming took 0 bases from V and 4 from J, leaving 15 bases between them. In germline, CDR1 is LGHNA, CDR2 YSLEER. The CDR3 nucleotides are TGCGCCAGCAGCCAAGATATCACAGGTTGGAGCTATGGCTACACCTTC. As protein: CASSQDITGWSYGYTF.

The V call is TRBV6-6, the J call TRBJ2-7; 9 nucleotides agree with TRBD2. Germline V CDR1 and CDR2: MNHNY, SVGAGI (reference sequence). This CDR3 comprises 15 residues. V shed 6 bases and J 3 bases; nucleotides not matched to a gene: 9. DNA of the CDR3: TGTGCCAGCAGCAAAAAGGGACTAGCAGTCTACGAGCAGTACTTC. This encodes CASSKKGLAVYEQYF.

This clone is a singleton in its sample. V and J are TRBV10-1 and TRBJ2-2, with D possibly matching TRBD1 (5 bases). With 4 bases removed from V and 5 bases from J, the gap between germline ends came to 11 bases. This CDR3 spans 14 amino acids. CDR1 and CDR2 (germline): WNHNN, SYGVQD (reference sequence). Here the CDR3 DNA reads TGCGCCAGCAGTGCTGCAGGGTATACCGGGGAGCTGTTTTTT. Translating gives CASSAAGYTGELFF.

This clone has just one count. This chain links TRBV13 with TRBJ1-1; 7 bases match TRBD1. Per germline, CDR1 PRHDT and CDR2 FYEKMQ (reference sequence). Trimming took 0 bases from V and 1 from J; bases not matched to a gene: 2. CDR3 length: 15 amino acids. Written as DNA, the CDR3 is TGTGCCAGCAGCTTAGGGCCAGGGGGGAACACTGAAGCTTTCTTT. It codes for CASSLGPGGNTEAFF. Full variable domain (missing parts from reference TRBV13 and TRBJ1-1): AAGVIQSPRHLIKEKRETATLKCYPIPRHDTVYWYQQGPGQDPQFLISFYEKMQSDKGSIPDRFSAQQFSDYHSELNMSSLELGDSALYFCASSLGPGGNTEAFFGQGTRLTVV.

The V and J genes are TRBV2 and TRBJ1-5; a possible D gene is TRBD1 (6 bases). Trimming removed 3 bases from V and 0 bases from J, with 9 bases in between. Germline loops: CDR1 SNHLY, CDR2 FYNNEI. The CDR3 loop spans 15 amino acids. Here the CDR3 DNA reads TGTGCCAGCAGTGAGGGACACCTTAGCAATCAGCCCCAGCATTTT. Amino acids: CASSEGHLSNQPQHF.

V gene TRBV7-6 combines with J gene TRBJ2-1; the D gene is possibly TRBD1 (6 bases). Germline V gene sequence: CDR1 SGHVS, CDR2 FNYEAQ. Trimming removed 5 bases at V and 7 bases at J, with 18 bases between. The CDR3 covers 15 residues. This CDR3 reads CASSPPKGRGNEQFF. CDR3 DNA: TGTGCCAGCAGCCCTCCGAAGGGAAGGGGGAATGAGCAGTTCTTC.

V usage is TRBV10-3 and J usage is TRBJ1-2; 7 bases match TRBD1. V lost 11 bases to trimming and J lost 8 bases; unmatched junction nucleotides: 11. CDR1 is ENHRY, CDR2 SYGVKD, per germline. This CDR3 has 12 residues. CDR3 in DNA: TGTGCCCTAAGCCCACAGGGGTCAGGCTACACCTTC. It specifies CALSPQGSGYTF.

V is TRBV9 and J is TRBJ2-5; 8 bases match TRBD2. The CDR3 consists of 14 residues. Germline V CDR1 and CDR2: SGDLS, YYNGEE. V trimming: 0 bases; J trimming: 5 bases; junction bases outside the gene matches: 3. This CDR3 is CASSVAGGLETQYF. DNA of the CDR3: TGTGCCAGCAGCGTAGCGGGGGGGCTGGAGACCCAGTACTTC.

The chain carries TRBV4-3 and TRBJ1-2; TRBD1 agrees at 7 bases. This CDR3 region has 14 residues. The germline CDR1 and CDR2 sequences are LGHNA and YSLEER. With 4 bases clipped from V and 1 base from J, the junction kept 3 bases outside the gene matches. The DNA for the CDR3 is TGCGCCAGCAGCCCAGGGGGTCTTAACTATGGCTACACCTTC. This codes for CASSPGGLNYGYTF.

In DNA, the CDR3 is TGTGCCAGCAGCTTCGGACTAACCGGGGCCAACGTCCTGACTTTC. Protein sequence: CASSFGLTGANVLTF. The chain recombines TRBV5-6 with TRBJ2-6, with D possibly being TRBD2 (6 bases). This CDR3 region has 15 residues. Trimming shortened V by 2 bases and J by 4 bases, and 10 bases separated the two germline ends. Germline V gives CDR1 SGHDT, CDR2 YYEEEE. Filled out from reference TRBV5-6 and TRBJ2-6, the complete variable domain reads DAGVTQSPTHLIKTRGQQVTLRCSPKSGHDTVSWYQQALGQGPQFIFQYYEEEERQRGNFPDRFSGHQFPNYSSELNVNALLLGDSALYLCASSFGLTGANVLTFGAGSRLTVL.

V is TRBV14 and J is TRBJ1-2; D is perhaps TRBD1 (5 bases). Germline values: CDR1 SGHDN, CDR2 FVKESK. CDR3 length: 15 residues. V lost 2 bases and J lost 2, with 12 bases in between. Written as DNA, the CDR3 is TGTGCCAGCAGCCAATCAAAACCAGGGAACTATGGCTACACCTTC. Translation gives CASSQSKPGNYGYTF. Together with reference TRBV14 and TRBJ1-2, the CDR3 gives the full variable domain: EAGVTQFPSHSVIEKGQTVTLRCDPISGHDNLYWYRRVMGKEIKFLLHFVKESKQDESGMPNNRFLAERTGGTYSTLKVQPAELEDSGVYFCASSQSKPGNYGYTFGSGTRLTVV.

V and J are TRBV5-1 and TRBJ2-7; 7 nucleotides align to TRBD2. V dropped 0 bases and J dropped 7; count of bases not matched to a gene: 4. The CDR3 extends over 13 amino acids. CDR1 is SGHRS and CDR2 is YFSETQ in the germline V gene. CDR3 nucleotides: TGCGCCAGCAGCTTGGGACTAGCTTGGGAGCAGTACTTC. It translates to CASSLGLAWEQYF.

V usage is TRBV12-5 and J usage is TRBJ2-7; D may be TRBD1 (6 bases). Germline V CDR1 and CDR2: LGHNT, FRNRAP. V dropped 1 base and J dropped 3 bases, with 13 bases sitting between them. CDR3 length: 15 residues. CDR3 residues: CASGLATGPFYEQYF. In DNA, the CDR3 is TGTGCTAGTGGTTTGGCCACAGGGCCCTTCTACGAGCAGTACTTC.

As for this clone: One end of the junction fails to match germline, which may point to a read error. The chain employs TRBV2 and TRBJ1-2, with D possibly TRBD1 on 6 matching bases. The germline CDR1 and CDR2 sequences are SNHLY and FYNNEI. This CDR3 spans 12 amino acids. Here the CDR3 DNA reads TGTGCCAGCAGAGAAGACAGGCATGGCTACACCTTC. Amino acid sequence: CASREDRHGYTF.

The genes are TRBV2 and TRBJ2-1, with D possibly TRBD2 on 7 matching bases. The CDR3 covers 13 residues. V was clipped by 2 bases and J by 8 bases, with 10 bases between them. Per germline, CDR1 SNHLY and CDR2 FYNNEI. CDR3 nucleotides: TGTGCCAGCAGTGAACTGGGGGGGCATGAGCAGTTCTTC. This gives the protein CASSELGGHEQFF. The full variable domain, with the rest looked up from reference TRBV2 and TRBJ2-1, is EPEVTQTPSHQVTQMGQEVILRCVPISNHLYFYWYRQILGQKVEFLVSFYNNEISEKSEIFDDQFSVERPDGSNFTLKIRSTKLEDSAMYFCASSELGGHEQFFGPGTRLTVL.

V usage is TRBV4-1 and J usage is TRBJ2-7, with TRBD2 matching 10 bases. Per the germline V gene, CDR1 is MGHRA and CDR2 is YSYEKL. Unmatched junction bases numbered 7, after V lost 4 bases and J lost 4 bases. The CDR3 has 15 amino acids. The CDR3 is CASSPGLAETYEQYF. CDR3 nucleotides: TGCGCCAGCAGCCCAGGACTAGCGGAAACGTACGAGCAGTACTTC.

This rearrangement joins TRBV5-4 to TRBJ2-1; 8 bases fit TRBD1. The CDR3 is 16 amino acids. Trimming at V came to 3 bases and at J to 3 bases, leaving 8 bases not matched to a gene. CDR1 SGHNT and CDR2 YYREEE come from the germline V gene (reference sequence). The CDR3 here is CASSWHPDRVYNEQFF. The CDR3 region has the DNA TGTGCCAGCAGCTGGCACCCGGACAGGGTCTACAATGAGCAGTTCTTC.